The 6 T cell receptor beta chains reported below all come from one sample, sequenced in a study of T cells in Graves' hyperthyroidism and ophthalmopathy. Researchers took RNA transcripts and amplified the TCR beta CDR3 regions from them. With the HTBI primer set, the TCR CDR3 went through a first round of RT-PCR. TCRdb used MiXCR to reprocess the multiplex PCR reads, holding one entry per CDR3 protein. The table shows 50,000 to 60,000 distinct CDR3 sequences, with approximately 50% occurring only once. The material sequenced was blood. Source of these receptors: a woman aged 30 to 39 with Graves' ophthalmopathy.

This rearrangement joins TRBV25-1 to TRBJ1-1; D is uncertain. Germline V gene lookup returns CDR1 MGHDK and CDR2 SYGVNS. Trimming took off 8 bases at V and 6 bases at J, with 16 bases between the two ends. The CDR3 is made up of 13 amino acids. The CDR3 sequence is CASVEDQWAEAFF. The CDR3, as DNA: TGTGCCAGCGTTGAAGATCAATGGGCTGAAGCTTTCTTT. Using reference TRBV25-1 and TRBJ1-1 for the parts outside the CDR3, the full variable domain is EADIYQTPRYLVIGTGKKITLECSQTMGHDKMYWYQQDPGMELHLIHYSYGVNSTEKGDLSSESTVSRIRTEHFPLTLESARPSHTSQYLCASVEDQWAEAFFGQGTRLTVV.

This clonotype occurred many times. The chain uses TRBV5-1 and TRBJ2-7; D gene uncertain. The V gene lost 3 bases and the J gene lost 2 bases, with 12 bases spanning the gap. Germline V CDR1 and CDR2: SGHRS, YFSETQ. The CDR3 runs to 14 residues. CDR3 amino acids: CASSSDQTTYEQYF. In nucleotides, the CDR3 is TGCGCCAGCAGCTCGGACCAAACCACCTACGAGCAGTACTTC.

This clonotype was seen just once. The rearrangement uses TRBV19 and TRBJ2-7; D is ambiguous. The CDR3 runs to 9 residues. CDR1 is LNHDA, CDR2 SQIVND, per germline (reference sequence). Trimming removed 4 bases from V and 5 bases from J, with 0 bases in between. This CDR3 reads CASSNEQYF. Here the CDR3 DNA reads TGTGCCAGTAGTAACGAGCAGTACTTC. Filled out from reference TRBV19 and TRBJ2-7, the complete variable domain reads DGGITQSPKYLFRKEGQNVTLSCEQNLNHDAMYWYRQDPGQGLRLIYYSQIVNDFQKGDIAEGYSVSREKKESFPLTVTSAQKNPTAFYLCASSNEQYFGPGTRLTVT.

This clonotype was seen many times. The V and J genes are TRBV6-1 and TRBJ1-3; weak D call: TRBD1 (6 bases). Germline V lookup: CDR1 MNHNS, CDR2 SASEGT. The CDR3 spans 16 residues. Between the trimmed V and J ends, which lost 9 bases and 1 base, there was a span of 19 bases. CDR3 DNA sequence: TGTGCCAGTAAAATCAGACAGGCTTTATCTGGAAACACCATATATTTT. Its protein product is CASKIRQALSGNTIYF.

The table lists this clonotype with many counts. This chain connects TRBV4-2 to TRBJ2-3; TRBD1 or TRBD2 may be the D gene (5 bases each). The germline V gene has CDR1 LGHNA and CDR2 YNFKEQ. Trimming left V 2 bases short and J 11 bases short, with 11 bases between. The CDR3 covers 12 residues. In DNA, the CDR3 is TGTGCCAGCAGCCAATCGGGACGGTTGCAGTATTTT. This encodes CASSQSGRLQYF.

By frequency in the sample, this clonotype is medium-sized. The chain combines TRBV10-3 with TRBJ1-3; TRBD1 might be the D (5 bases). Germline V lookup: CDR1 ENHRY, CDR2 SYGVKD. V lost 10 bases, J lost 0 bases, and 13 bases lay in between. The CDR3 covers 14 residues. CDR3 residues: CATADSNSGNTIYF. CDR3 in DNA: TGTGCCACCGCCGACAGTAACTCTGGAAACACCATATATTTT.